Described below is a single T cell receptor beta chain sequence and its context. The CDR3 extends over 15 amino acids. The V end lost 3 bases, the J end lost 2 bases, and 11 bases lay between the germline ends. CDR1 and CDR2 (germline): SGHDT, YYEEEE. Here immunoSEQ multiplex PCR was the method, and the copy in TCRdb shows in-frame clones only, minus some. The data contain 150,000 to 200,000 clones, more than 80% of them singletons. This specimen comes from a study of control samples from healthy donors and cancer patients. The receptor comes from a young man in good health. V usage is TRBV5-6 and J usage is TRBJ1-4, with D possibly matching TRBD1 (5 bases). Sample: blood. The CDR3 DNA is TGTGCCAGCAGCTCGAAGGGGCAGACTAATGAAAAACTGTTTTTT. This encodes CASSSKGQTNEKLFF.